This is a list of T cell receptor beta chains from one sample in a study of T cells in Graves' hyperthyroidism and ophthalmopathy. TCRdb analysed the multiplex PCR reads with MiXCR anew, one entry per CDR3 protein. Here the sample spans approximately 400,000 distinct CDR3 sequences, 15% to 18% being singletons. The source material was blood. The receptors were gathered from a woman under 30 with Graves' hyperthyroidism. CDR3s include the opening cysteine and the closing phenylalanine or tryptophan. Fields, in order: V gene, D gene, clone size, J gene, CDR3 protein, CDR3 DNA. A D gene is named only where the DNA matches it firmly. Clone size is stated in some rows and not others, as once, few, many or a class when expanded.

TRBV6-2/TRBV6-3	TRBD1	-	TRBJ1-6	CASNDRGGSSYNSPLHF	TGTGCCAGCAACGACAGGGGTGGTAGTTCCTATAATTCACCCCTCCACTTT
TRBV24-1	TRBD2	-	TRBJ2-3	CATSDSPGLGGSDTQYF	TGTGCCACCAGTGATTCACCGGGACTAGGAGGATCAGATACGCAGTATTTT
TRBV4-3	-	-	TRBJ1-1	CASSRRNAEAFF	TGCGCCAGCAGCCGCCGAAACGCTGAAGCTTTCTTT
TRBV7-2	-	few	TRBJ1-4	CASSLVVRAGEKLFF	TGTGCCAGCAGCTTAGTTGTAAGGGCGGGTGAAAAACTGTTTTTT
TRBV11-1	-	-	TRBJ2-1	CASALGGGLYNEQFF	TGTGCCAGCGCCCTAGGGGGGGGCCTCTACAATGAGCAGTTCTTC
TRBV20-1	-	-	TRBJ1-1	CSARWRGRANTEAFF	TGCAGTGCTAGATGGAGGGGACGGGCGAACACTGAAGCTTTCTTT
TRBV3-1	TRBD2	many	TRBJ2-7	CASSQSSGLAGVQILYEQYF	TGTGCCAGCAGCCAATCCTCAGGACTAGCGGGAGTCCAAATCCTCTACGAGCAGTACTTC
TRBV10-3	-	few	TRBJ1-1	CAIRYRANTEAFF	TGTGCCATCAGGTACAGGGCGAACACTGAAGCTTTCTTT
TRBV9	TRBD1	-	TRBJ2-7	CASSVETGGEQYF	TGTGCCAGCAGCGTAGAGACAGGGGGCGAGCAGTACTTC
TRBV7-9	TRBD1	once	TRBJ1-1	CASSLGQGAAFF	TGTGCCAGCAGCTTAGGACAGGGGGCAGCTTTCTTT
TRBV3-1	-	many	TRBJ2-5	CASSQDGPETQYF	TGTGCCAGCAGCCAAGATGGCCCAGAGACCCAGTACTTC
TRBV4-1	TRBD1	-	TRBJ1-6	CASSQGTGGNSPLHF	TGCGCCAGCAGCCAAGGGACAGGGGGTAATTCACCCCTCCACTTT
TRBV19	-	-	TRBJ2-4	CASSMRPPLNPQGLNIQYF	TGTGCCAGTAGTATGCGACCGCCTTTGAATCCACAGGGATTAAACATTCAGTACTTC
TRBV29-1	TRBD1	many	TRBJ1-1	CSVTQGANTEAFF	TGCAGCGTTACACAGGGGGCGAACACTGAAGCTTTCTTT
TRBV5-1	-	many	TRBJ1-1	CASSFESWGTEAFF	TGCGCCAGCAGCTTTGAGAGCTGGGGAACTGAAGCTTTCTTT
TRBV3-1	-	many	TRBJ2-3	CASSTRTSTDTQYF	TGTGCCAGCAGCACCCGGACTAGCACAGATACGCAGTATTTT
TRBV28	-	many	TRBJ1-1	CASSFEGKGVDTEAFF	TGTGCCAGCAGTTTTGAGGGGAAGGGGGTGGACACTGAAGCTTTCTTT
TRBV20-1	TRBD2	few	TRBJ2-7	CSAPNPGTSASYEQYF	TGCAGTGCTCCTAATCCCGGGACTAGCGCATCCTACGAGCAGTACTTC
TRBV2	-	-	TRBJ1-6	CASSDLTVNSPLHF	TGTGCCAGCAGTGATCTGACAGTTAATTCACCCCTCCACTTT
TRBV7-2	-	-	TRBJ1-5	CASSLGPTRILSNQPQHF	TGTGCCAGCAGCTTAGGACCTACAAGAATACTTAGCAATCAGCCCCAGCATTTT
TRBV5-1	-	many	TRBJ2-7	CASSFSGAPGYEQYF	TGCGCCAGCAGCTTCTCCGGGGCTCCAGGGTACGAGCAGTACTTC
TRBV12-3/TRBV12-4	-	many	TRBJ2-3	CASSFKQHTDTQYF	TGTGCCAGCAGTTTTAAGCAGCACACAGATACGCAGTATTTT
TRBV12-3/TRBV12-4	-	many	TRBJ2-2	CASSSFRRGRYTGELFF	TGTGCCAGCAGTTCTTTCAGGAGAGGGCGATACACCGGGGAGCTGTTTTTT
TRBV9	-	few	TRBJ2-5	CASSVEGGITRGETQYF	TGTGCCAGCAGCGTAGAGGGGGGGATAACTCGTGGAGAGACCCAGTACTTC
TRBV20-1	-	many	TRBJ2-4	CSARDGGQKNIQYF	TGCAGTGCTAGAGACGGGGGACAGAAAAACATTCAGTACTTC
TRBV7-2	TRBD1	-	TRBJ1-2	CASSFHPRQGGYTF	TGTGCCAGCAGCTTCCATCCAAGACAGGGCGGCTACACCTTC
TRBV20-1	-	few	TRBJ1-5	CSARGLLRGGNQPQHF	TGCAGTGCAAGGGGACTCCTCCGTGGGGGCAATCAGCCCCAGCATTTT
TRBV9	TRBD1	-	TRBJ2-5	CASSARGQGGMDELLETQYF	TGTGCCAGCAGCGCAAGAGGACAGGGAGGTATGGATGAACTACTAGAGACCCAGTACTTC
TRBV6-1	-	many	TRBJ2-3	CASSDDSTDTQYF	TGTGCCAGCAGTGACGACAGCACAGATACGCAGTATTTT
TRBV7-9	-	-	TRBJ2-5	CASRVGQGPQETQYF	TGTGCCAGCAGGGTGGGCCAGGGTCCTCAAGAGACCCAGTACTTC
TRBV3-1	-	many	TRBJ2-7	CASSQGVRGSSEQYF	TGTGCCAGCAGCCAAGGGGTCAGGGGTTCTAGTGAGCAGTACTTC
TRBV5-6	TRBD1	-	TRBJ1-6	CASSLRDRANSPLHF	TGTGCCAGCAGCTTGAGGGACAGGGCTAATTCACCCCTCCACTTT
TRBV6-2/TRBV6-3	-	few	TRBJ2-7	CASNPWAPKTGTYEQYF	TGTGCCAGCAATCCCTGGGCCCCCAAGACAGGAACCTACGAGCAGTACTTC